This T cell receptor (beta chain) was captured in a study of control samples from healthy donors and cancer patients. Data came from immunoSEQ multiplex PCR; TCRdb stores just in-frame clones and leaves some out. The table shows around 89,000 clones, with approximately 82% occurring only once. CDR1 is DFQATT and CDR2 is SNEGSKA in the germline V gene (reference sequence). V was clipped by 3 bases and J by 7 bases, with 13 bases between them. The CDR3 has 13 amino acids. V and J are TRBV20-1 and TRBJ2-1, with a possible D match to TRBD1 (6 bases). The material sequenced was blood. The receptor was derived from a woman aged 55-75 years in good health. The CDR3 is CSASGTKRNEQFF. The CDR3, as DNA: TGCAGTGCTAGTGGGACAAAAAGGAATGAGCAGTTCTTC.